This T cell receptor (beta chain) was profiled in a study of T-cell memory formation after mild COVID-19. Regarding the study as a whole: Shrinking CD4+ clones were chiefly CM and EM; CD8+ ones were chiefly EMRA. A second wave expanding day 15 to 37 was CD4+-biased; contracting clones were balanced.

This CDR3 is 14 amino acids long. V shed 2 bases and J 2 bases; nucleotides not matched to a gene: 5. Germline-derived CDR1 and CDR2 are DFQATT and SNEGSKA (reference sequence). Concerning this clonotype itself: Its specificity is not known.

A 5'RACE reaction primed in the constant segment made cDNA libraries of TCR alpha and TCR beta, and these carried sample barcodes and UMIs. TCRdb reprocessed the 5' RACE reads via MiXCR and lists one record per CDR3 protein. The data show about 350,000 distinct CDR3 sequences, roughly 13% seen once. The receptor's source is a man younger than 35 who had mild COVID-19 (a few samples of this study predate the infection). Cell type and time point are not known. The chain recombines TRBV20-1 with TRBJ2-7, with TRBD1 matching over 8 bases. Material for sequencing was PBMCs or a T cell subset sorted from them (not recorded which). The CDR3 here is CSARPRTGPYEQYF. For the CDR3, the DNA is TGCAGTGCTAGACCGAGGACAGGGCCCTACGAGCAGTACTTC.